The rows below give T cell receptor beta chains drawn from one sample of a study of blood T cells in healthy people across ages. Via MiXCR, TCRdb re-called the 5' RACE reads, giving one row per CDR3 protein. Among 650,000 to 950,000 distinct CDR3 sequences listed, roughly 44% were seen once. The sequenced material came from blood. The receptors derive from a man between 60 and 70 years old in good health. Each CDR3 is given with its conserved first and last residue. A D gene is named only where the DNA matches it firmly. Part of the rows lack a size; the others show once, few, many or a class for expanded clones.

J,V,D,size,CDR3,DNA
TRBJ2-3,TRBV6-1,TRBD2,.,CASSEEGLAGGPDTQYF,TGTGCCAGCAGTGAAGAGGGACTAGCGGGGGGCCCAGATACGCAGTATTTT
TRBJ2-7,TRBV6-5,.,once,CASSLTRRENPPQYF,TGTGCCAGCAGTCTAACGAGACGGGAAAATCCCCCCCAGTACTTC
TRBJ2-5,TRBV3-1,.,many,CASSQDSGARKETQYF,TGTGCCAGCAGCCAAGACAGCGGCGCGAGGAAAGAGACCCAGTACTTC
TRBJ2-2,TRBV5-5,.,.,CASSLAQGLTGELFF,TGTGCCAGCAGCTTGGCCCAGGGTCTGACCGGGGAGCTGTTTTTT
TRBJ2-6,TRBV2,.,few,CASSDIVSSGANVLTF,TGTGCCAGCAGTGATATAGTCAGCTCTGGGGCCAACGTCCTGACTTTC
TRBJ1-2,TRBV27,.,many,CASSLRGYGYTF,TGTGCCAGCAGCCTCAGGGGATATGGCTACACCTTC
TRBJ1-4,TRBV7-9,.,few,CASSLSELNEKLFF,TGTGCCAGCAGCTTGAGTGAACTGAATGAAAAACTGTTTTTT
TRBJ2-1,TRBV6-1,TRBD2,.,CASALAGGHGNEQFF,TGTGCCAGCGCTCTAGCGGGGGGGCACGGCAATGAGCAGTTCTTC
TRBJ2-3,TRBV7-9,.,.,CASSFVVIGTDTQYF,TGTGCCAGCAGCTTCGTGGTTATAGGGACAGATACGCAGTATTTT
TRBJ2-3,TRBV4-3,TRBD2,few,CASSQETLRDYPTDTQYF,TGCGCCAGCAGCCAAGAAACGCTCCGGGACTACCCCACAGATACGCAGTATTTT
TRBJ2-5,TRBV18,.,.,CASSPDVGARETQYF,TGTGCCAGCTCACCAGATGTGGGGGCCAGGGAGACCCAGTACTTC
TRBJ1-2,TRBV7-2,TRBD1,.,CASSEDRNYGCTF,TGTGCCAGCAGCGAGGACAGGAACTATGGCTGCACCTTC
TRBJ2-1,TRBV12-3/TRBV12-4,TRBD1,few,CASSLNQGAPNEQFF,TGTGCCAGCAGTTTAAACCAGGGGGCTCCCAATGAGCAGTTCTTC
TRBJ1-5,TRBV7-2,.,.,CASSPAGVSQPQHF,TGTGCCAGCAGCCCCGCTGGGGTCAGCCAGCCCCAGCATTTT
TRBJ2-7,TRBV20-1,.,.,CSAPPGAVRPYEQYF,TGCAGTGCTCCCCCCGGGGCGGTCCGCCCTTACGAGCAGTACTTC
TRBJ2-6,TRBV4-1,.,.,CASSQGDMYLSGANVLTF,TGCGCCAGCAGCCAAGGTGATATGTACCTCTCTGGGGCCAACGTCCTGACTTTC
TRBJ2-1,TRBV7-9,.,few,CASSQTDGNEQFF,TGTGCCAGCAGCCAAACGGACGGGAATGAGCAGTTCTTC
TRBJ2-7,TRBV6-6,.,.,CASSPGRPITYEQYF,TGTGCCAGCAGCCCCGGCCGGCCGATTACCTACGAGCAGTACTTC
TRBJ1-1,TRBV7-2,.,.,CASSPIVGTEAFF,TGTGCCAGCAGCCCCATCGTGGGCACTGAAGCTTTCTTT
TRBJ2-7,TRBV6-5,TRBD1,few,CASRVGQRYEQYF,TGTGCCAGCAGAGTGGGACAGCGCTACGAGCAGTACTTC
TRBJ2-3,TRBV3-1,.,.,CASSKSDTQYF,TGTGCCAGCAGCAAGAGTGATACGCAGTATTTT
TRBJ2-7,TRBV6-5,TRBD1,.,CASSCPMGTGGRNCEQYF,TGTGCCAGCAGTTGCCCCATGGGGACAGGGGGGCGAAACTGCGAGCAGTACTTC
TRBJ1-2,TRBV4-1,TRBD1,.,CASSQAGTANYGYTF,TGCGCCAGCAGCCAAGCCGGGACAGCGAACTATGGCTACACCTTC
TRBJ2-5,TRBV6-5,.,few,CASSYSIVAGGETQYF,TGTGCCAGCAGTTACTCGATTGTTGCTGGGGGGGAGACCCAGTACTTC
TRBJ2-4,TRBV3-1,TRBD2,few,CASSQDRGGLAGTQNIQYF,TGTGCCAGCAGCCAAGATCGAGGGGGACTAGCGGGAACCCAAAACATTCAGTACTTC
TRBJ2-2,TRBV4-3,.,few,CASSQRPRALGTGELFF,TGCGCCAGCAGCCAACGCCCCCGGGCCCTCGGTACCGGGGAGCTGTTTTTT
TRBJ2-2,TRBV7-2,TRBD2,.,CASSLETGGLSRELFF,TGTGCCAGCAGCTTAGAGACGGGGGGGCTTAGCAGGGAGCTGTTTTTT
TRBJ2-7,TRBV5-1,.,.,CASSFSGINNGLGEQYF,TGCGCCAGCAGCTTCTCCGGGATAAATAACGGGCTCGGCGAGCAGTACTTC
TRBJ1-2,TRBV9,TRBD1,once,CASNLQGIGNGYTF,TGTGCCAGCAACCTACAGGGGATCGGGAATGGCTACACCTTC
TRBJ2-3,TRBV20-1,TRBD2,many,CSARDIAGGIDTQYF,TGCAGTGCTAGAGATATAGCGGGGGGAATAGATACGCAGTATTTT
TRBJ1-1,TRBV29-1,.,few,CSVEGGGVRNTEAFF,TGCAGCGTTGAAGGAGGGGGGGTTCGGAACACTGAAGCTTTCTTT
TRBJ1-2,TRBV6-6,TRBD1,few,CASSEPGQGDYGYTF,TGTGCCAGCAGTGAGCCGGGACAGGGAGACTATGGCTACACCTTC
TRBJ2-3,TRBV20-1,TRBD2,.,CSATPSAGVRDTQYF,TGCAGTGCCACCCCCTCAGCGGGGGTGAGGGATACGCAGTATTTT
TRBJ2-7,TRBV6-1,.,few,CASSAWTYEQYF,TGTGCCAGCAGTGCGTGGACTTACGAGCAGTACTTC
TRBJ2-7,TRBV2,.,few,CASQAWGTAYEQYF,TGTGCCTCCCAAGCATGGGGAACGGCCTACGAGCAGTACTTC
TRBJ2-1,TRBV5-5,.,.,CASSLVGGNYNEQFF,TGTGCCAGCAGCTTGGTTGGCGGGAACTACAATGAGCAGTTCTTC
TRBJ2-2,TRBV6-2/TRBV6-3,.,few,CASSYYRMTGANTGELFF,TGTGCCAGCAGTTACTACAGGATGACAGGAGCGAACACCGGGGAGCTGTTTTTT
TRBJ2-3,TRBV10-3,.,.,CAHGGRGDTQYF,TGTGCCCACGGGGGGCGGGGAGATACGCAGTATTTT
TRBJ1-1,TRBV7-9,.,few,CASRQGGLNTEAFF,TGTGCCAGCAGGCAAGGGGGGTTGAACACTGAAGCTTTCTTT
TRBJ1-1,TRBV10-3,.,.,CAIRLTEDTEAFF,TGTGCCATCAGGCTGACGGAGGACACTGAAGCTTTCTTT
TRBJ2-7,TRBV10-2,TRBD2,many,CASKKGGGSYEQYF,TGCGCCTCGAAGAAGGGCGGGGGATCCTACGAGCAGTACTTC
TRBJ2-3,TRBV5-1,TRBD2,few,CASRTSGTGAGTQYF,TGCGCCAGCAGAACTAGCGGGACTGGGGCCGGGACGCAGTATTTT
TRBJ2-1,TRBV6-2/TRBV6-3,.,.,CASSYSINAGSYNEQFF,TGTGCCAGCAGTTACTCGATTAATGCGGGTTCCTACAATGAGCAGTTCTTC
TRBJ1-4,TRBV4-3,.,.,CASSQEGGGSGEKLFF,TGCGCCAGCAGCCAAGAGGGGGGAGGGTCCGGTGAAAAACTGTTTTTT
TRBJ2-7,TRBV10-3,.,.,CAIRATAEQYF,TGTGCCATCAGAGCGACAGCCGAGCAGTACTTC
TRBJ2-3,TRBV10-3,TRBD2,few,CAIGAGAVTDTQYF,TGTGCCATCGGAGCGGGGGCCGTCACAGATACGCAGTATTTT
TRBJ2-1,TRBV5-5,TRBD1,few,CASIIDQGAYNEQFF,TGTGCCAGCATCATAGATCAGGGGGCCTACAATGAGCAGTTCTTC
TRBJ2-7,TRBV20-1,.,.,CSARHGRGSYEQYF,TGCAGTGCTAGACATGGCAGGGGCTCCTACGAGCAGTACTTC
TRBJ2-7,TRBV14,TRBD1,.,CASSPLKGQSSYEQYF,TGTGCCAGCAGCCCCCTCAAGGGACAGAGCTCCTACGAGCAGTACTTC
TRBJ2-7,TRBV7-6,.,once,CASASGTFPFEQYF,TGTGCCAGCGCCTCCGGGACTTTCCCTTTCGAGCAGTACTTC
TRBJ2-1,TRBV20-1,TRBD2,few,CSARVRLAGGPSEQFF,TGCAGTGCTAGAGTGCGTCTAGCGGGGGGCCCTAGTGAGCAGTTCTTC
TRBJ2-1,TRBV3-1,TRBD1,.,CASSAGTGGFNEQFF,TGTGCCAGCAGCGCCGGGACAGGGGGCTTCAATGAGCAGTTCTTC
TRBJ2-4,TRBV5-4,.,.,CASSSSGQNIQYF,TGTGCCAGCAGCTCGTCAGGACAGAACATTCAGTACTTC